This is a list of T cell receptor beta chains from one sample in a study of blood T cell repertoires in COVID-19. Assay: immunoSEQ multiplex PCR; the TCRdb copy retains only in-frame clones and omits some. This repertoire shows approximately 140,000 clones, around 84% found once; its top ten account for roughly two fifths. The sample consisted of peripheral blood. These receptors were taken from a human donor in a cohort sampled during active COVID-19. Both conserved end residues are part of each CDR3. The D gene is left open where the match is weak. The size field is filled for only some rows; it gives once, few, many or a size class.

v_gene: TRBV18
abundance: -
d_gene: -
j_gene: TRBJ2-7
CDR3nt: TGTGCCAGCTCACCGGGGGGCGAGCAGTACTTC
CDR3aa: CASSPGGEQYF

v_gene: TRBV6-5
abundance: -
d_gene: -
j_gene: TRBJ2-7
CDR3nt: TGTGCCAGCAGTCCTTCCCGGGGCTACGAGCAGTACTTC
CDR3aa: CASSPSRGYEQYF

v_gene: TRBV5-6
abundance: -
d_gene: -
j_gene: TRBJ1-2
CDR3nt: TGTGCCAGCACCGATCCACAGTCGGTCTATGGCTACACCTTC
CDR3aa: CASTDPQSVYGYTF

v_gene: TRBV19
abundance: -
d_gene: -
j_gene: TRBJ1-2
CDR3nt: TGTGCCACGACTATAGGCGACTTCTATGGCTACACCTTC
CDR3aa: CATTIGDFYGYTF

v_gene: TRBV30
abundance: -
d_gene: TRBD2
j_gene: TRBJ2-7
CDR3nt: TGTGCCTGGAGTGTAGTGACTAGCGGGGGGACCCCCAGGGAGCAGTACTTC
CDR3aa: CAWSVVTSGGTPREQYF

v_gene: TRBV5-4
abundance: -
d_gene: TRBD2
j_gene: TRBJ2-7
CDR3nt: TGTGCCAGCAGCCAGGGACTAGGATTCGAGCAGTACTTC
CDR3aa: CASSQGLGFEQYF

v_gene: TRBV7-9
abundance: once
d_gene: TRBD2
j_gene: TRBJ2-3
CDR3nt: TGTGCCAGTAGACTAGCGGGGAGCACAGATACGCAGTATTTT
CDR3aa: CASRLAGSTDTQYF

v_gene: TRBV7-2
abundance: -
d_gene: -
j_gene: TRBJ1-4
CDR3nt: TGTGCCAGCAGCCTAGGGAGGGGAAATGAAAAACTGTTTTTT
CDR3aa: CASSLGRGNEKLFF

v_gene: TRBV20-1
abundance: -
d_gene: -
j_gene: TRBJ1-4
CDR3nt: TGCAGTGCCATAGACGGGGAAAAACTGTTTTTT
CDR3aa: CSAIDGEKLFF

v_gene: TRBV6-1
abundance: -
d_gene: -
j_gene: TRBJ1-2
CDR3nt: TGTGCCAGCAGTGAAGACAGAGAGTACTATGGCTACACCTTC
CDR3aa: CASSEDREYYGYTF

v_gene: TRBV11-2
abundance: -
d_gene: TRBD1
j_gene: TRBJ2-3
CDR3nt: TGTGCCAGCAGACCGGGACAGGGTCAGAAGACAGATACGCAGTATTTT
CDR3aa: CASRPGQGQKTDTQYF

v_gene: TRBV23-1
abundance: -
d_gene: -
j_gene: TRBJ1-3
CDR3nt: TGCGCCAGCAGTCATACAGGCGGGACTGGAAACACCATATATTTT
CDR3aa: CASSHTGGTGNTIYF

v_gene: TRBV7-3
abundance: -
d_gene: -
j_gene: TRBJ2-3
CDR3nt: TGTGCCAGCAGCTTACGAGGGGGGGCCCAAGATACGCAGTATTTT
CDR3aa: CASSLRGGAQDTQYF

v_gene: TRBV6-1
abundance: -
d_gene: -
j_gene: TRBJ1-2
CDR3nt: TGTGCCAGCAGGCGACAGTATGGCTACACCTTC
CDR3aa: CASRRQYGYTF

v_gene: TRBV18
abundance: -
d_gene: TRBD2
j_gene: TRBJ2-1
CDR3nt: TGTGCCAGCTCACCATTCGTAGCGGGGGGCCCCAATGAGCAGTTCTTC
CDR3aa: CASSPFVAGGPNEQFF

v_gene: TRBV9
abundance: -
d_gene: -
j_gene: TRBJ2-2
CDR3nt: TGTGCCAGCAGCGTAGGTGGGGGACAAGTAACCGGGGAGCTGTTTTTT
CDR3aa: CASSVGGGQVTGELFF

v_gene: TRBV6-5
abundance: -
d_gene: TRBD1
j_gene: TRBJ1-2
CDR3nt: TGTGCCAGCGGACGACAGGGTTGGGGATCCTATGGCTACACCTTC
CDR3aa: CASGRQGWGSYGYTF

v_gene: TRBV5-5
abundance: -
d_gene: TRBD1
j_gene: TRBJ1-2
CDR3nt: TGTGCCAGCAGCGTCCGGGACAGGGACCTGAGGGGGAATGGCTACACCTTC
CDR3aa: CASSVRDRDLRGNGYTF

v_gene: TRBV28
abundance: -
d_gene: TRBD1
j_gene: TRBJ1-4
CDR3nt: TGTGCCAGCAGTGTACCGGGACAGGGCGGTGAAAAACTGTTTTTT
CDR3aa: CASSVPGQGGEKLFF

v_gene: TRBV6-2/TRBV6-3
abundance: -
d_gene: -
j_gene: TRBJ2-7
CDR3nt: TGTGCCAGCAGCCCCCACATCTACGAGCAGTACTTC
CDR3aa: CASSPHIYEQYF

v_gene: TRBV6-5
abundance: -
d_gene: TRBD1
j_gene: TRBJ1-3
CDR3nt: TGTGCCAGCAGCCCACAGGGGGGCTCTGGAAACACCATATATTTT
CDR3aa: CASSPQGGSGNTIYF

v_gene: TRBV2
abundance: -
d_gene: TRBD2
j_gene: TRBJ2-1
CDR3nt: TGTGCCAGGGCGACTAGCGGGGGCTACAATGAGCAGTTCTTC
CDR3aa: CARATSGGYNEQFF

v_gene: TRBV6-5
abundance: -
d_gene: -
j_gene: TRBJ1-5
CDR3nt: TGTGCCAGCAGCCGGGGGAATCAGCCCCAGCATTTT
CDR3aa: CASSRGNQPQHF

v_gene: TRBV28
abundance: -
d_gene: TRBD1
j_gene: TRBJ1-2
CDR3nt: TGTGCCAGCAGTTCCCTCCGGGACAGGGGTCTCCGCAACTATGGCTACACCTTC
CDR3aa: CASSSLRDRGLRNYGYTF

v_gene: TRBV6-5
abundance: few
d_gene: -
j_gene: TRBJ2-1
CDR3nt: TGTGCCAGCAGGTCCCGAGACAGCTACAATGAGCAGTTCTTC
CDR3aa: CASRSRDSYNEQFF

v_gene: TRBV3-1/TRBV3-2
abundance: -
d_gene: -
j_gene: TRBJ2-5
CDR3nt: TGTGCCAGCACCAGGTTTATGCGCAGGGAATCAGATGAGACCCAGTACTTC
CDR3aa: CASTRFMRRESDETQYF

v_gene: TRBV2
abundance: few
d_gene: TRBD1
j_gene: TRBJ2-6
CDR3nt: TGTGCCCGACAGGGGGGCTCTGGGGCCAACGTCCTGACTTTC
CDR3aa: CARQGGSGANVLTF

v_gene: TRBV10-1
abundance: few
d_gene: -
j_gene: TRBJ1-6
CDR3nt: TGCGCACTGGGGCCGGCCCTGGTTCCCGCGAAGTCACCCCTCCACTTT
CDR3aa: CALGPALVPAKSPLHF

v_gene: TRBV18
abundance: -
d_gene: TRBD1
j_gene: TRBJ1-5
CDR3nt: TGTGCCAGCTCCAGCGACAGGGGGGACAATCAGCCCCAGCATTTT
CDR3aa: CASSSDRGDNQPQHF

v_gene: TRBV4-2
abundance: -
d_gene: TRBD2
j_gene: TRBJ2-7
CDR3nt: TGTGCCAGCAGCCAAGAGGGGGGGGAACCCTACGAGCAGTACTTC
CDR3aa: CASSQEGGEPYEQYF

v_gene: TRBV28
abundance: -
d_gene: TRBD1
j_gene: TRBJ2-7
CDR3nt: TGTGCCAGCACCCTAAGGGACAGATCCTACGAGCAGTACTTC
CDR3aa: CASTLRDRSYEQYF

v_gene: TRBV7-2
abundance: -
d_gene: -
j_gene: TRBJ1-5
CDR3nt: TGTGCCAGCAGCCCCTTGGGAGGTAGCAATCAGCCCCAGCATTTT
CDR3aa: CASSPLGGSNQPQHF

v_gene: TRBV19
abundance: few
d_gene: -
j_gene: TRBJ1-1
CDR3nt: TGTGCCAGTAGTATTGTGTACACAGGGACTGAAGCTTTCTTT
CDR3aa: CASSIVYTGTEAFF

v_gene: TRBV4-3
abundance: -
d_gene: -
j_gene: TRBJ1-4
CDR3nt: TGCGCCAGCAGCCGTGAGGAGGGAACTAATGAAAAACTGTTTTTT
CDR3aa: CASSREEGTNEKLFF

v_gene: TRBV6-5
abundance: -
d_gene: TRBD1
j_gene: TRBJ2-7
CDR3nt: TGTGCCAGCAGTTACTCGAGAGGGGGCAGCTCCTACGAGCAGTACTTC
CDR3aa: CASSYSRGGSSYEQYF

v_gene: TRBV4-3
abundance: -
d_gene: -
j_gene: TRBJ1-2
CDR3nt: TGCGCCAGCAGCCAAGAACGGGGGGCAATCGGAGACTATGGCTACACCTTC
CDR3aa: CASSQERGAIGDYGYTF

v_gene: TRBV4-3
abundance: -
d_gene: -
j_gene: TRBJ1-1
CDR3nt: TGCGCCAGCAGCCAAGATCGGGGGAACACTGAAGCTTTCTTT
CDR3aa: CASSQDRGNTEAFF

v_gene: TRBV5-5
abundance: -
d_gene: TRBD1
j_gene: TRBJ2-1
CDR3nt: TGTGCCAGCAGCTTGGAAGGGACAGTTAATGAGCAGTTCTTC
CDR3aa: CASSLEGTVNEQFF

v_gene: TRBV29-1
abundance: -
d_gene: TRBD2
j_gene: TRBJ2-3
CDR3nt: TGCAGCGTTCGCGACACGGCGGGGGCAGATACGCAGTATTTT
CDR3aa: CSVRDTAGADTQYF

v_gene: TRBV6-5
abundance: -
d_gene: -
j_gene: TRBJ1-3
CDR3nt: TGTGCCAGCAGGCCCGACAGGAGCTCTGGAAACACCATATATTTT
CDR3aa: CASRPDRSSGNTIYF

v_gene: TRBV15
abundance: -
d_gene: -
j_gene: TRBJ2-7
CDR3nt: TGTGCCACCAGCAGAGGGCAGGGGCGCTACGAGCAGTACTTC
CDR3aa: CATSRGQGRYEQYF

v_gene: TRBV4-3
abundance: few
d_gene: TRBD1
j_gene: TRBJ1-2
CDR3nt: TGCGCCAGCAGCCATGGCGGACAGGTTGGCTACACCTTC
CDR3aa: CASSHGGQVGYTF

v_gene: TRBV7-8
abundance: -
d_gene: -
j_gene: TRBJ1-5
CDR3nt: TGTGCCAGCAGCATGGCCCCCGGGAATCAGCCCCAGCATTTT
CDR3aa: CASSMAPGNQPQHF

v_gene: TRBV2
abundance: few
d_gene: TRBD1
j_gene: TRBJ1-2
CDR3nt: TGTGCCGGCAAGACAGGGGGTTATGGCTACACCTTC
CDR3aa: CAGKTGGYGYTF

v_gene: TRBV6-5
abundance: -
d_gene: -
j_gene: TRBJ1-4
CDR3nt: TGTGCCAGCAGCCTTACCAGGGGAAGTGAAAAACTGTTTTTT
CDR3aa: CASSLTRGSEKLFF

v_gene: TRBV27
abundance: -
d_gene: TRBD1
j_gene: TRBJ1-2
CDR3nt: TGTGCCAGCGGGCCCCATGGGGACAGAAACTATGGCTACACCTTC
CDR3aa: CASGPHGDRNYGYTF

v_gene: TRBV6-5
abundance: once
d_gene: -
j_gene: TRBJ1-6
CDR3nt: TGTACGCTCAGGGTCACCTATAATTCACCCCTCCACTTT
CDR3aa: CTLRVTYNSPLHF

v_gene: TRBV12-3/TRBV12-4
abundance: few
d_gene: TRBD1
j_gene: TRBJ1-1
CDR3nt: TGTGCCAGCAGTTTAGGGACAGGGCCTGAAGCTTTCTTT
CDR3aa: CASSLGTGPEAFF

v_gene: TRBV19
abundance: -
d_gene: -
j_gene: TRBJ2-4
CDR3nt: TGTGCCAGTGGGGGGAGTATTCAGTACTTC
CDR3aa: CASGGSIQYF

v_gene: TRBV4-1
abundance: once
d_gene: -
j_gene: TRBJ1-3
CDR3nt: TGCGCCAGCAGCCCGGGGGGGGCCGGAAACACCATATATTTT
CDR3aa: CASSPGGAGNTIYF